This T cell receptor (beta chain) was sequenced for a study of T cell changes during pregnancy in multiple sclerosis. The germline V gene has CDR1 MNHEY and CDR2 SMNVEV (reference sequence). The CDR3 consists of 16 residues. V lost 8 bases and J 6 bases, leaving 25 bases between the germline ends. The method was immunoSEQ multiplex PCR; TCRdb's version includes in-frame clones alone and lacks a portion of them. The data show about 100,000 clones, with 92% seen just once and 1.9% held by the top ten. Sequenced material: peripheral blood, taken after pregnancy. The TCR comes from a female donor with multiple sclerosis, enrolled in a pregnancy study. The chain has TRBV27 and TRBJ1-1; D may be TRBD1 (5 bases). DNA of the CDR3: TGTGCCAGCTCCTCGGGTAAACTGGGAGGGGCGGCTGAAGCTTTCTTT. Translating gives CASSSGKLGGAAEAFF.